The clone carrying this T cell receptor beta chain showed up just a few times. Antigen unknown. V was shortened by 3 bases and J by 4 bases, with 8 bases between the two germline ends. Germline CDR1 is SEHNR and CDR2 is FQNEAQ (reference sequence). This CDR3 spans 13 amino acids. The data were taken from a study of CD8+ T cells in alopecia areata. Study context: Scoring of treated patients' severity used the percentage of affected scalp area.

Treatment given: oral pan-JAK inhibitor, 5-10 mg twice daily. Following RNA extraction, reverse transcription yielded cDNA that acted as the sequencing template. Sequencing was performed with immunoSEQ multiplex PCR; in TCRdb, only in-frame clones are kept and a portion is missing. The data hold some 160,000 clones, with roughly two thirds observed a single time. Points from the study as a whole: Patients shared TCRs less clearly than mice did, possibly owing to HLA.

The rearrangement joins TRBV7-9 to TRBJ2-3; no firm D call. The origin of this receptor is a human donor with alopecia areata. The material was CD4+ T cells sorted from blood, obtained at week 4, from a patient treated with tofacitinib. CDR3 protein: CASSFFRADTQYF. DNA of the CDR3: TGTGCCAGCAGCTTCTTTAGGGCAGATACGCAGTATTTT.